This T cell receptor beta chain stems from a study of control samples from healthy donors and cancer patients. Trimming took off 3 bases at V and 7 bases at J, with 15 bases between the two ends. Germline V CDR1 and CDR2: LNHNV, YYDKDF (reference sequence). This CDR3 spans 15 amino acids. Here immunoSEQ multiplex PCR was the method, and the copy in TCRdb shows in-frame clones only, minus some. The repertoire has tens of thousands of clones, around 90% of them found once; the top ten carry 1.5% to 2%. The chain joins TRBV15 to TRBJ2-2; D tentatively reads TRBD1 or TRBD2 (5 bases each). The sequenced sample was PBMCs. The clonotype originates from a man aged 35-49 years with colorectal cancer. In DNA form, the CDR3 reads TGTGCCACCAGCAGCGGGACGGCGAGGAACGGGGAGCTGTTTTTT. Translation gives CATSSGTARNGELFF. Supplemented by reference TRBV15 and TRBJ2-2, the full variable domain reads DAMVIQNPRYQVTQFGKPVTLSCSQTLNHNVMYWYQQKSSQAPKLLFHYYDKDFNNEADTPDNFQSRRPNTSFCFLDIRSPGLGDTAMYLCATSSGTARNGELFFGEGSRLTVL.